This TCR beta chain was obtained from a study of long-term antiretroviral therapy in people with HIV. Study-level points and caveats: Relative to transplant donor controls, diversity remained lower despite increasing after ART. Among HIV repertoires, CDR3 length ranges were narrower than those of controls. Pre-ART expanded TRB clones stayed dominant throughout, though often decreasing after ART.

The CDR3 length is 14 residues. J lost 2 bases, V lost 4 bases, and 5 bases had no gene match. Germline loops: CDR1 MNHEY, CDR2 SMNVEV (reference sequence). immunoSEQ v3.0 was run at survey level. Each sample had sequencing targeting about 40,000-55,000 T-cell genomes. Sequencing used immunoSEQ multiplex PCR; TCRdb keeps in-frame clones, though not all of them. This repertoire shows about 39,000 clones, less than 90% found once; its top ten account for 3.9%. On this clone itself: The target antigen is unknown.

The clonotype was recovered from a woman aged 18 to 35 with HIV. The specimen comprised unsorted PBMCs, sampled just before starting antiretroviral therapy. V gene TRBV27 combines with J gene TRBJ2-7, with 7 bases aligning to TRBD1. DNA for the CDR3: TGTGCCAGCAGTTACACAGGGGTACCCTACGAGCAGTACTTC. This translates into CASSYTGVPYEQYF.